Listed here is a single T cell receptor beta chain. Its specificity is not known. Assay used: immunoSEQ multiplex PCR; TCRdb lists only in-frame clones, some missing. The sample shows 15,000 to 20,000 clones, just under 90% of them seen only once. V was cut by 0 bases and J by 0 bases, with 6 bases left in between. The germline CDR1 and CDR2 sequences are ENHRY and SYGVKD. This CDR3 has 16 residues. This sample is part of a study of T cell responses to AZD1222 COVID-19 vaccine. Study-wide points: No repertoire was sampled before or during the peak T cell response, only after it. Increased Spike-specific TCR breadth and depth were observed after two AZD1222 doses. Donors skewed white British and female; clonal diversity was possibly underestimated.

V and J are TRBV10-3 and TRBJ2-6; a possible D gene is TRBD1 (6 bases). The source was peripheral blood, collected 28 days after the second AZD1222 dose. This TCR was sampled from an adult who received the AZD1222 COVID-19 vaccine. The CDR3 reads CAISESGGSGANVLTF. CDR3 nucleotides: TGTGCCATCAGTGAGTCAGGGGGCTCTGGGGCCAACGTCCTGACTTTC.